Listed here is a single T cell receptor beta chain. CDR3 length: 15 amino acids. CDR1 is SGHRS and CDR2 is YFSETQ in the germline V gene. V dropped 1 base and J dropped 4 bases, with 11 bases sitting between them. These data originate in a study of T cells in Graves' hyperthyroidism and ophthalmopathy. It was RNA transcripts that yielded the amplified TCR beta CDR3 regions. TCR CDR3 regions were first amplified by RT-PCR with HTBI primers. TCRdb re-derived calls from the multiplex PCR reads in MiXCR, one entry per CDR3 protein. Here the sample spans approximately 430,000 distinct CDR3 sequences, roughly 14% being singletons.

The specimen was blood. The J gene is TRBJ1-4, the V gene TRBV5-1; D call uncertain. This clonotype was sampled from a woman under 30 with Graves' hyperthyroidism. CDR3 nucleotides: TGCGCCAGCAGCTTGAACGCCGGATTTAATGAAAAACTGTTTTTT. It encodes CASSLNAGFNEKLFF.